Shown below are 22 T cell receptor beta chains from a single sample sequenced in a study of cytomegalovirus exposure and HLA in healthy donors. PCR primers comprised 60 Vbeta and 13 Jbeta primers. The assay was immunoSEQ multiplex PCR, and TCRdb's table has in-frame clones only and misses some. The table shows tens of thousands of clones, with around 80% occurring only once. What was sequenced was PBMCs. The receptors here all came from a man aged 50 or older in good health and CMV-seropositive.

The rearrangement joins TRBV13 to TRBJ1-1; D is uncertain. The CDR3 length is 13 residues. V lost 5 bases and J 6 bases, leaving 13 bases between the germline ends. Germline CDR1 and CDR2: PRHDT and FYEKMQ (reference sequence). CDR3 loop: CASSQVHTSEAFF. CDR3 nucleotides: TGTGCCAGCAGCCAGGTCCATACCTCTGAAGCTTTCTTT.

The V gene is TRBV27, the J gene TRBJ1-4; 9 nucleotides line up with TRBD1. CDR1 is MNHEY, CDR2 SMNVEV, per germline (reference sequence). J lost 5 bases, V lost 6 bases, and 4 bases had no gene match. This CDR3 region has 14 residues. The DNA for the CDR3 is TGTGCCAGCAGGGGACAGGGCGGAAATGAAAAACTGTTTTTT. Translated, it gives CASRGQGGNEKLFF.

The rearrangement uses TRBV5-1 and TRBJ2-1; TRBD2 might be the D (5 bases). CDR3 size: 16 residues. CDR1 is SGHRS and CDR2 is YFSETQ in the germline V gene. Trimming stripped 0 bases from V and 4 bases from J, with 14 bases between. CDR3 coding DNA: TGCGCCAGCAGCTTGGGAGTCTCCCCGGGATACAATGAGCAGTTCTTC. This encodes CASSLGVSPGYNEQFF.

The chain recombines TRBV2 with TRBJ2-1; 12 nucleotides align to TRBD2. With V trimmed by 5 bases and J by 1 base, 3 bases remained unmatched. The CDR3 extends over 16 amino acids. Germline loops: CDR1 SNHLY, CDR2 FYNNEI. The CDR3 loop is CASSTSGRTSYNEQFF. The DNA of the CDR3 is TGTGCCAGCAGTACTAGCGGGAGGACTTCCTACAATGAGCAGTTCTTC.

This clone has a handful of counts. The chain combines TRBV4-2 with TRBJ2-7, with 11 bases identical to TRBD2. This CDR3 is built from 15 residues. V was clipped by 5 bases and J by 2 bases; unmatched bases: 5. CDR1 LGHNA and CDR2 YNFKEQ come from the germline V gene. CDR3 sequence: CASSFGTSGTYEQYF. The CDR3 nucleotides are TGTGCCAGCAGCTTTGGGACTAGCGGAACCTACGAGCAGTACTTC.

The chain is built from TRBV11-2 and TRBJ2-7; the D gene is possibly TRBD2 (6 bases). Trimming took off 5 bases at V and 3 bases at J, with 17 bases between the two ends. Germline CDR1 SGHAT, CDR2 FQNNGV. This CDR3 spans 15 amino acids. CDR3 protein: CASSRRGTSNYEQYF. As DNA, the CDR3 is TGTGCCAGCAGCCGCCGCGGGACTTCTAACTACGAGCAGTACTTC.

The chain uses TRBV19 and TRBJ2-1, with TRBD2 identical over 9 bases. Germline values: CDR1 LNHDA, CDR2 SQIVND (reference sequence). The V segment lost 1 base and the J segment 3 bases; nucleotides outside the gene matches: 7. This CDR3 has 17 residues. DNA for the CDR3: TGTGCCAGTAGTATAGGGTCCCGACTAGCGGACTACAATGAGCAGTTCTTC. Residues: CASSIGSRLADYNEQFF. The whole variable domain, remainder taken from reference TRBV19 and TRBJ2-1, is DGGITQSPKYLFRKEGQNVTLSCEQNLNHDAMYWYRQDPGQGLRLIYYSQIVNDFQKGDIAEGYSVSREKKESFPLTVTSAQKNPTAFYLCASSIGSRLADYNEQFFGPGTRLTVL.

This chain links TRBV27 with TRBJ2-7; 8 nucleotides line up with TRBD1. The CDR3 loop spans 15 amino acids. CDR1 is MNHEY and CDR2 is SMNVEV in the germline V gene (reference sequence). The J segment lost 1 base and the V segment lost 6 bases, leaving 8 bases of the junction unmatched. The CDR3 bases are TGTGCCAGCAGCTTTACAGGGGGGAGATCCTACGAGCAGTACTTC. This codes for CASSFTGGRSYEQYF.

There are a few counts of this clone. The chain joins TRBV5-1 to TRBJ2-1; unclear D gene. The CDR3 is 11 residues long. The V gene's germline CDR1 is SGHRS and CDR2 YFSETQ. Trimming cost V 6 bases and J 1 base, with 2 bases left between them. The CDR3, as DNA: TGCGCCAGCACTTCCTACAATGAGCAGTTCTTC. It is translated as CASTSYNEQFF.

The CDR3 protein is CATRTGASHYGYTF. The DNA for the CDR3 is TGTGCCACCCGGACAGGGGCTTCTCACTATGGCTACACCTTC. V gene TRBV6-5 combines with J gene TRBJ1-2; 9 nucleotides line up with TRBD1. Germline assignment: CDR1 MNHEY and CDR2 SVGAGI. Trimming cost V 10 bases and J 3 bases; bases outside gene matches: 9. The CDR3 totals 14 residues.

V gene TRBV19 combines with J gene TRBJ2-7; a weak D match, TRBD1 (6 bases). Germline CDR1 reads LNHDA; CDR2 reads SQIVND (reference sequence). With 3 bases removed from V and 2 bases from J, the gap between germline ends came to 8 bases. The CDR3 consists of 13 residues. The CDR3 coding sequence is TGTGCCAGTAGTATCCCAGGGGCCTACGAGCAGTACTTC. Translated, it gives CASSIPGAYEQYF.

Comments on this clone: One junction end disagrees with the germline gene, perhaps due to a read error. The chain links TRBV11-2 to TRBJ2-1; 10 positions match TRBD2. Germline V gene data show CDR1 as SGHAT and CDR2 as FQNNGV. The CDR3 consists of 16 residues. CDR3 sequence reads: CASSPPGLASYNEPFF. The CDR3, as DNA: TGTGCCAGCAGCCCTCCGGGACTAGCGAGCTACAATGAGCCGTTCTTC. The variable domain in full, with the rest retrieved from reference TRBV11-2 and TRBJ2-1, is EAGVAQSPRYKIIEKRQSVAFWCNPISGHATLYWYQQILGQGPKLLIQFQNNGVVDDSQLPKDRFSAERLKGVDSTLKIQPAKLEDSAVYLCASSPPGLASYNEPFFGPGTRLTVL.

The chain carries TRBV4-1 and TRBJ2-6; a weak D match, TRBD1 (5 bases). The CDR3 extends over 18 amino acids. Trimming removed 1 base at V and 0 bases at J, with 13 bases between. The germline V gene encodes CDR1 MGHRA and CDR2 YSYEKL. CDR3 amino acids: CASSQGPRVFSGANVLTF. In DNA, the CDR3 is TGCGCCAGCAGCCAAGGGCCCAGGGTGTTCTCTGGGGCCAACGTCCTGACTTTC.

The chain has TRBV7-9 and TRBJ2-5; 8 positions match TRBD2. Germline V CDR1 and CDR2: SEHNR, FQNEAQ (reference sequence). The CDR3 extends over 14 amino acids. V shed 4 bases, J shed 1 base, and the junction held 2 bases outside the gene matches. The CDR3 bases are TGTGCCAGCAGCTACGGGACTAGCCAAGAGACCCAGTACTTC. This encodes CASSYGTSQETQYF.

This chain connects TRBV5-1 to TRBJ2-5; 14 bases agree with TRBD2. Losses at the gene ends were 4 bases for V and 2 bases for J; bases not matched to a gene: 7. Germline lookup yields CDR1 SGHRS and CDR2 YFSETQ. The CDR3 has 17 residues. CDR3 region: CASSKAGTSGGQETQYF. The CDR3 region has the DNA TGCGCCAGCAGCAAGGCCGGGACTAGCGGGGGACAAGAGACCCAGTACTTC.

A single count supports this clone. The V and J genes are TRBV7-9 and TRBJ2-1; TRBD1 is a possible D gene (6 bases). CDR1 is SEHNR, CDR2 FQNEAQ, per germline (reference sequence). V was shortened by 4 bases and J by 5 bases, with 21 bases between the two germline ends. The CDR3 is 17 amino acids. CDR3 amino acids: CASSSAGRGTIDNEQFF. CDR3 bases: TGTGCCAGCAGCTCCGCGGGTAGGGGGACAATAGACAATGAGCAGTTCTTC.

The V call is TRBV4-3, the J call TRBJ1-1; maybe TRBD1 (5 bases). The CDR3 is 15 amino acids. Germline V lookup: CDR1 LGHNA, CDR2 YSLEER. The germline V and J ends were trimmed by 4 bases and 5 bases, with 17 bases remaining between them. The CDR3 protein is CASSPTPNQGTEAFF. CDR3 DNA: TGCGCCAGCAGCCCGACTCCCAACCAGGGAACTGAAGCTTTCTTT.

The sample holds a few counts of this clone. This chain connects TRBV6-5 to TRBJ1-2; tentatively, D is TRBD1 (6 bases). V gave up 2 bases and J gave up 7 bases, with 8 bases separating them. This CDR3 contains 12 residues. Germline CDR1 MNHEY, CDR2 SVGAGI. CDR3 nucleotide sequence: TGTGCCAGCAGTTACGTAGGGGGTGGCTACACCTTC. It yields the protein CASSYVGGGYTF.

This clone was recorded a few times. The gene calls are TRBV9 and TRBJ2-3, with 11 bases matching TRBD2. The CDR3 runs to 18 residues. The V segment lost 3 bases and the J segment 2 bases; nucleotides outside the gene matches: 11. CDR1 SGDLS and CDR2 YYNGEE come from the germline V gene. For the CDR3, the DNA is TGTGCCAGCAGCGGTCCTCGAACTAGCGGGGGAAACACAGATACGCAGTATTTT. As protein: CASSGPRTSGGNTDTQYF.

This sequence joins TRBV19 and TRBJ2-2; 7 nucleotides line up with TRBD1. Germline values: CDR1 LNHDA, CDR2 SQIVND (reference sequence). V gave up 4 bases and J gave up 0 bases; unmatched junction bases: 2. The CDR3 has 15 amino acids. Here the CDR3 reads CASSTGQTNTGELFF. The CDR3 DNA follows: TGTGCCAGTAGTACGGGACAGACGAACACCGGGGAGCTGTTTTTT.

The CDR3: CASSPRWGTGGSQGEQYF. CDR3 DNA: TGTGCCAGCAGCCCGCGGTGGGGGACAGGGGGTTCCCAGGGCGAGCAGTACTTC. This sequence joins TRBV4-2 and TRBJ2-7, with 11 bases that match TRBD1. V was pared by 4 bases and J by 6 bases, with 17 bases of the junction left unmatched. This CDR3 comprises 18 residues. Germline-derived CDR1 and CDR2 are LGHNA and YNFKEQ.

The gene calls are TRBV14 and TRBJ2-7; 9 bases agree with TRBD1. This CDR3 contains 16 residues. Trimming took 0 bases from V and 3 from J; bases not matched to a gene: 6. Germline V lookup: CDR1 SGHDN, CDR2 FVKESK. CDR3 in DNA: TGTGCCAGCAGCCAAGAGGGGACAGGGAGCGACTACGAGCAGTACTTC. It codes for CASSQEGTGSDYEQYF.